This T cell receptor beta chain was profiled in a study of blood T cell repertoires in COVID-19. The overall study: The samples span acute and convalescent COVID-19 from the United States, Italy and Spain. In each case, the material was cDNA or gDNA derived from T cells, B-cell-depleted T cells, or PBMCs.

Germline V gene data show CDR1 as MDHEN and CDR2 as SYDVKM. V lost 10 bases, J lost 3 bases, and 12 bases lay in between. The CDR3 extends over 12 amino acids. In the original analysis: The assay estimated nucleated cells by amplifying reference gene primers. Assay: immunoSEQ multiplex PCR; the TCRdb copy retains only in-frame clones and omits some. V and J calls and clone size are those listed in that table; D and trimming were worked out from the DNA. The repertoire holds approximately 200,000 clones, with roughly 88% as singletons. This chain joins TRBV28 and TRBJ1-1; D gene ambiguous. The sample taken for sequencing was peripheral blood. The sequence derives from a woman aged 25-40 years with acute or convalescent COVID-19. In nucleotides, the CDR3 is TGTGCCACCCTGAAGCGCGACACTGAAGCTTTCTTT. This sequence encodes CATLKRDTEAFF.